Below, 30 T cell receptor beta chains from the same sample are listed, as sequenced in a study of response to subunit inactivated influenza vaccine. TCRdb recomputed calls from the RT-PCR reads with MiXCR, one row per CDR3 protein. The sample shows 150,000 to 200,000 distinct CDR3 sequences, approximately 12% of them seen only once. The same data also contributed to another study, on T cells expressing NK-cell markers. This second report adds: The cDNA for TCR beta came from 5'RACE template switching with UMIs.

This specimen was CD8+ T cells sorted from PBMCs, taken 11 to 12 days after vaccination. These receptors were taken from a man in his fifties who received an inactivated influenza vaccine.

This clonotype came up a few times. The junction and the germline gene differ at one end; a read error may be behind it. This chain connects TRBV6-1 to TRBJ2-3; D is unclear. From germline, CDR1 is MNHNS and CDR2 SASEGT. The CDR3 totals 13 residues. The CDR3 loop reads CASRDWGTDTQYF. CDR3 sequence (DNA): TGTGCCAGCCGTGACTGGGGCACAGATACGCAGTATTTT.

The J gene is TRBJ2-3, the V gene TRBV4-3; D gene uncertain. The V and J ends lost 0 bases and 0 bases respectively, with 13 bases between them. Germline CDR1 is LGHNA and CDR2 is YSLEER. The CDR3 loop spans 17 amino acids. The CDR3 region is CASSQDPSGYSTDTQYF. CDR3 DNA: TGCGCCAGCAGCCAAGACCCCAGTGGGTACAGCACAGATACGCAGTATTTT.

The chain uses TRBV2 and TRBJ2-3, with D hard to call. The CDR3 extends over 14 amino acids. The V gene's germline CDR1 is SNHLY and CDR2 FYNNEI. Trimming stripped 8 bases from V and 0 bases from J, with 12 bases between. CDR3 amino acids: CASGKQTSTDTQYF. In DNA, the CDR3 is TGTGCCAGCGGGAAGCAGACTAGCACAGATACGCAGTATTTT.

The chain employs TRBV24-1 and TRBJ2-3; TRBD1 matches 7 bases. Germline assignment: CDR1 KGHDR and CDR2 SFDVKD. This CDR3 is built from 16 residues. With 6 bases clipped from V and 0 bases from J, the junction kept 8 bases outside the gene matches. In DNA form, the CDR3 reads TGTGCCACCAGTTCACCCGGGACAGAGAGCACAGATACGCAGTATTTT. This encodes CATSSPGTESTDTQYF.

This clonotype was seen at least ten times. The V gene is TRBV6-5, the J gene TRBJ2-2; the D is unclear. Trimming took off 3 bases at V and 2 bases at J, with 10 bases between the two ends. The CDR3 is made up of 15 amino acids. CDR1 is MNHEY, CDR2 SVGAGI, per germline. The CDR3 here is CASSYRAGNTGELFF. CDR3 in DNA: TGTGCCAGCAGTTATCGGGCAGGAAACACCGGGGAGCTGTTTTTT.

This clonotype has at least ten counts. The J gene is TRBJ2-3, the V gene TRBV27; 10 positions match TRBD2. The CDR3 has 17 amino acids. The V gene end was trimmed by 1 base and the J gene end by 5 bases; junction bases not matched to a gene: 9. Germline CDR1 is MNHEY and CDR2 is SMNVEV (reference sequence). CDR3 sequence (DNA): TGTGCCAGCAGTTTATTTCTAGCGGGAGTGGGGAAAGATACGCAGTATTTT. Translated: CASSLFLAGVGKDTQYF.

DNA of the CDR3: TGTGCCAGCAGCTTTATTCACACAGTCGGGCCGACCCCCTACGAGCAGTACTTC. Its protein is CASSFIHTVGPTPYEQYF. The chain combines TRBV7-8 with TRBJ2-7; D not certain. The germline V and J ends were trimmed by 3 bases and 2 bases, with 23 bases remaining between them. This CDR3 contains 18 residues. Germline V gene lookup returns CDR1 SGHVS and CDR2 FQNEAQ.

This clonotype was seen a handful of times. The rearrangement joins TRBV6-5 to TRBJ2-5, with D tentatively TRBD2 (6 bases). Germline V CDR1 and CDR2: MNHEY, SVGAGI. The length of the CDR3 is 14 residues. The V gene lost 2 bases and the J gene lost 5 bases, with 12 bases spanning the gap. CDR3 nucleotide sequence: TGTGCCAGCAGTTACACCCCTGGGAGGGAGACCCAGTACTTC. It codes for CASSYTPGRETQYF.

The CDR3 is CASSPRIQGGEKLFF. CDR3 sequence (DNA): TGTGCCAGCAGCCCTCGGATACAGGGTGGAGAAAAACTGTTTTTT. The chain employs TRBV4-2 and TRBJ1-4; D is possibly TRBD1 (6 bases). Trimming took 4 bases from V and 8 from J, leaving 17 bases between them. The germline V gene encodes CDR1 LGHNA and CDR2 YNFKEQ. The CDR3 runs to 15 residues.

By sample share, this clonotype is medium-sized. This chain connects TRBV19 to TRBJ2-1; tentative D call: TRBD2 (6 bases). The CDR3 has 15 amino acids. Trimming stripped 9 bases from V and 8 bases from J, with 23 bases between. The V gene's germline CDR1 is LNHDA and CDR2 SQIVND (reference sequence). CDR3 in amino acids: CASSFGGIGGHEQFF. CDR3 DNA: TGTGCCAGCTCCTTTGGCGGGATCGGAGGCCATGAGCAGTTCTTC. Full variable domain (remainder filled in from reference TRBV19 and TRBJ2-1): DGGITQSPKYLFRKEGQNVTLSCEQNLNHDAMYWYRQDPGQGLRLIYYSQIVNDFQKGDIAEGYSVSREKKESFPLTVTSAQKNPTAFYLCASSFGGIGGHEQFFGPGTRLTVL.

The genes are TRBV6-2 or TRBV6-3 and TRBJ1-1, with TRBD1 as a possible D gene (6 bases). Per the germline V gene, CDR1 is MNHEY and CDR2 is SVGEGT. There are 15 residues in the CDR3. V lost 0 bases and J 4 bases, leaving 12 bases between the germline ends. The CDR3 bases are TGTGCCAGCAGTTACTCGTCAGGGGCGGGCACTGAAGCTTTCTTT. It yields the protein CASSYSSGAGTEAFF.

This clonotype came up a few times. This chain's CDR3 is CASSPTQGFYNEQFF. The CDR3 DNA reads TGTGCCAGCAGTCCTACACAGGGCTTCTACAATGAGCAGTTCTTC. This rearrangement joins TRBV2 to TRBJ2-1; possible D gene TRBD1, 6 bases. Trimming shortened V by 5 bases and J by 3 bases, and 14 bases separated the two germline ends. The CDR3 has 15 residues. Germline CDR1 and CDR2: SNHLY and FYNNEI.

This CDR3 reads CSARDSFRDRTYEQYF. The DNA of the CDR3 is TGCAGTGCTAGAGATTCCTTCCGGGACCGAACCTACGAGCAGTACTTC. The V gene is TRBV20-1, the J gene TRBJ2-7; D possibly matches TRBD1 or TRBD2 (5 bases each). V lost 0 bases and J 2 bases, leaving 17 bases between the germline ends. The CDR3 contains 16 residues. Germline-derived CDR1 and CDR2 are DFQATT and SNEGSKA (reference sequence).

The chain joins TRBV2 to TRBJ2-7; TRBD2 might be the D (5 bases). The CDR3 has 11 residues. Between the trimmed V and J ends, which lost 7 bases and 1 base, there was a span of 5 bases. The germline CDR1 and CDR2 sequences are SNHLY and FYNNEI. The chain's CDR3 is CASTGSYEQYF. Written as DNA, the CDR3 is TGTGCCAGCACGGGGTCCTACGAGCAGTACTTC.

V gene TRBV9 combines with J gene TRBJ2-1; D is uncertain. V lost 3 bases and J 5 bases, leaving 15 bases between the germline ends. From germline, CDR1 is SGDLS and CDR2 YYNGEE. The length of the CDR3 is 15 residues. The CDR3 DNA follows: TGTGCCAGCAGCGCTGGACCTCGGGCGGACAATGAGCAGTTCTTC. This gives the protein CASSAGPRADNEQFF.

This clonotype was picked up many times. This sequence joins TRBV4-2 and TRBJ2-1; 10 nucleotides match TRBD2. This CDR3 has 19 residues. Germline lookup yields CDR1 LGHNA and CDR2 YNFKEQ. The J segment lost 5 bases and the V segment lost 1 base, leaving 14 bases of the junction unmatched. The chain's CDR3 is CASSQVSSASGSFNNEQFF. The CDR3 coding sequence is TGTGCCAGCAGCCAAGTGTCTTCGGCTAGCGGGAGTTTTAACAATGAGCAGTTCTTC.

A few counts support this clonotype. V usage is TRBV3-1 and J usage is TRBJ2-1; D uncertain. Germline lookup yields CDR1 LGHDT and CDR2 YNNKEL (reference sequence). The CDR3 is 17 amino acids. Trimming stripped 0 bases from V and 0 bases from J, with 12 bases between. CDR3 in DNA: TGTGCCAGCAGCCAAGATCGAGGATTTCGCTCCTACAATGAGCAGTTCTTC. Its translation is CASSQDRGFRSYNEQFF.

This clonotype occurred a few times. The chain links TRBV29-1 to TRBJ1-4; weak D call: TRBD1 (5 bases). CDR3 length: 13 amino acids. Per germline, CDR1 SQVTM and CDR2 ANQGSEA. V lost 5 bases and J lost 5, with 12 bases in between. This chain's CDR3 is CSVKQDLNEKLFF. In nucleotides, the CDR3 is TGCAGCGTTAAACAGGACCTGAATGAAAAACTGTTTTTT.

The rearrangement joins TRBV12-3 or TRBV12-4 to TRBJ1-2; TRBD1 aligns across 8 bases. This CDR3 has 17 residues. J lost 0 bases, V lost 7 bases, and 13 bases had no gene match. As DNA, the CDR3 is TGTGCCAGCACCCTCTCCGGACAGGGAAAAGCTAACTATGGCTACACCTTC. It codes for CASTLSGQGKANYGYTF.

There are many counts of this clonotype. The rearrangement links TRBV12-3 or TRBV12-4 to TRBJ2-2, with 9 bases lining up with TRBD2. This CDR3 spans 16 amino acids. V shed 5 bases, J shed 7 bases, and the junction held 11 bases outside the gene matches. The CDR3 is CASSPAGAGGFGELFF. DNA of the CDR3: TGTGCCAGCAGTCCGGCCGGTGCGGGGGGGTTCGGGGAGCTGTTTTTT.

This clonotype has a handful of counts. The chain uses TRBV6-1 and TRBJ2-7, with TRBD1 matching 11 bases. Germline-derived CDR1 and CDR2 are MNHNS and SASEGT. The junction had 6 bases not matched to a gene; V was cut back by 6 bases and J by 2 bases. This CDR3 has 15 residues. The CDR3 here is CASSESDRGPYEQYF. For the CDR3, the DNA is TGTGCCAGCAGCGAATCGGACAGGGGGCCCTACGAGCAGTACTTC.

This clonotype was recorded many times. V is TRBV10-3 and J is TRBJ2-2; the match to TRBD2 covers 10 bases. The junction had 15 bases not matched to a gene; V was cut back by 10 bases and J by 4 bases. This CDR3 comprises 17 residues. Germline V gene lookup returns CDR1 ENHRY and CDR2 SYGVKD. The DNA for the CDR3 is TGTGCCACCAGCAGCACTAGCGGGGAGGCGAGCACCGGGGAGCTGTTTTTT. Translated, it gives CATSSTSGEASTGELFF.

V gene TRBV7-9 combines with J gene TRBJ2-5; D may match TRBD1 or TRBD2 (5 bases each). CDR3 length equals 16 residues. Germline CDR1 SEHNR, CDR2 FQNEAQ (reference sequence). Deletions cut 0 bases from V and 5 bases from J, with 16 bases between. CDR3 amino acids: CASSLAGTRGYETQYF. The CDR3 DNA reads TGTGCCAGCAGCTTAGCCGGGACCCGCGGATACGAGACCCAGTACTTC.

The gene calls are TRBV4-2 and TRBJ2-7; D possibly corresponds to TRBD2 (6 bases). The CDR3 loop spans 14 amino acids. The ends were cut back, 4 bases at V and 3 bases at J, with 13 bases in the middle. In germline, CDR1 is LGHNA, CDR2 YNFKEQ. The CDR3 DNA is TGTGCCAGCAGCCCCGGGCGGGGTAACTACGAGCAGTACTTC. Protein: CASSPGRGNYEQYF.

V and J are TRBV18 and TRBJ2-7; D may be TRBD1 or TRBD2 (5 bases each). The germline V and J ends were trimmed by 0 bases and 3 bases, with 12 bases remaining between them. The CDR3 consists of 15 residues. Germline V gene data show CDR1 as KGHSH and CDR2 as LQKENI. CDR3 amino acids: CASSPPWGPDYEQYF. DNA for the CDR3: TGTGCCAGCTCACCACCGTGGGGACCAGACTACGAGCAGTACTTC. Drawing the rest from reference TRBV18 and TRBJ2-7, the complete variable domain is NAGVMQNPRHLVRRRGQEARLRCSPMKGHSHVYWYRQLPEEGLKFMVYLQKENIIDESGMPKERFSAEFPKEGPSILRIQQVVRGDSAAYFCASSPPWGPDYEQYFGPGTRLTVT.

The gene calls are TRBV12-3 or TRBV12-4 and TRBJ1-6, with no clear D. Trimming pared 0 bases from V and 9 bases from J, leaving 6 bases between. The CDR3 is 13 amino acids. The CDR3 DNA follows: TGTGCCAGCAGTTTAGCGCTCGGTTCACCCCTCCACTTT. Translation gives CASSLALGSPLHF.

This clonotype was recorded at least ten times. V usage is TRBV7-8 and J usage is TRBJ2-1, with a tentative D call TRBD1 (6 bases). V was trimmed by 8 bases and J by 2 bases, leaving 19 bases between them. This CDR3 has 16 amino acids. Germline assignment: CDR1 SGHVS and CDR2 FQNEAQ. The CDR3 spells CASPRPGHTPYNEQFF. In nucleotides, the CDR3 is TGTGCCAGCCCCCGTCCGGGACACACACCCTACAATGAGCAGTTCTTC.

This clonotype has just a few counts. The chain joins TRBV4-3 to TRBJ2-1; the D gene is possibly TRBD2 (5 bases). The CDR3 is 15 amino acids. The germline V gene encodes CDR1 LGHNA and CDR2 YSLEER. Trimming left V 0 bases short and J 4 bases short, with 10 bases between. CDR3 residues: CASSQDGGEYNEQFF. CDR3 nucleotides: TGCGCCAGCAGCCAAGACGGAGGTGAATACAATGAGCAGTTCTTC.

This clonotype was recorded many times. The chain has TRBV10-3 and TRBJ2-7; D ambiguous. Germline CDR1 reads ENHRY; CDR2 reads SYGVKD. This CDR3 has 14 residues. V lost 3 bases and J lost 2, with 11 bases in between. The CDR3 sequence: CAISDPRITYEQYF. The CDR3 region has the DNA TGTGCCATCAGTGATCCCCGGATTACCTACGAGCAGTACTTC.

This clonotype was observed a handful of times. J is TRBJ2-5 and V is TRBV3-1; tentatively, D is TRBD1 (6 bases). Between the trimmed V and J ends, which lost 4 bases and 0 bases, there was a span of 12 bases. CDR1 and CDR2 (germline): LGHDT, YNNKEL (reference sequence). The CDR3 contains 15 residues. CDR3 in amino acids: CASSRRTADQETQYF. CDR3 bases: TGTGCCAGCAGCCGCCGGACAGCCGACCAAGAGACCCAGTACTTC.